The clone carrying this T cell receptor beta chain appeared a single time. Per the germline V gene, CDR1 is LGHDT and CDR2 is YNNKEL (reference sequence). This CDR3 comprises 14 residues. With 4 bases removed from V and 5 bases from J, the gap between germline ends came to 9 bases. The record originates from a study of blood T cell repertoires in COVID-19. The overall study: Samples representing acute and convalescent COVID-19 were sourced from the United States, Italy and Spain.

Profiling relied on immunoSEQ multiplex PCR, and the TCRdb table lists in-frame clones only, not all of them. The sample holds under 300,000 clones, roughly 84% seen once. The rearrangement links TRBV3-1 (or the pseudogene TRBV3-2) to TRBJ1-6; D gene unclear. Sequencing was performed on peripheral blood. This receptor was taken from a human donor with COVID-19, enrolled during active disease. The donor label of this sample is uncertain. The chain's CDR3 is CASSPGRNNSPLHF. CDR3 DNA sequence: TGTGCCAGCAGCCCAGGAAGAAATAATTCACCCCTCCACTTT.